This T cell receptor (beta chain) was identified in a study of T cells expressing NK-cell markers. At the level of the study: Out of eight donors sequenced, seven tested HCMV-seropositive and the remaining one seronegative. Findings of the study overall: Among several donors, these clonotypes also ranked first in the CD3+CD56-NKG2C+ fraction.

The CDR3 consists of 16 residues. Germline CDR1 LNHDA, CDR2 SQIVND (reference sequence). To note about this clonotype: What it binds is unknown.

With the 5' RACE reads reprocessed, TCRdb shows one record per CDR3 protein and no DNA. This listing includes around 260,000 distinct CDR3 sequences. The receptor was isolated from a woman between 18 and 69 years old in good health. This sequence joins TRBV19 and TRBJ2-2; TCRdb gives TRBD1 as the D gene, but with no DNA this cannot be confirmed. Sequencing was done on a sample of blood T cells: a sorted CD56 or NKG2C T cell subset, CD4+ or CD8+ T cells, or bulk PBMC T cells (not recorded which). This CDR3 is CASSIPFSGGTGELFF.